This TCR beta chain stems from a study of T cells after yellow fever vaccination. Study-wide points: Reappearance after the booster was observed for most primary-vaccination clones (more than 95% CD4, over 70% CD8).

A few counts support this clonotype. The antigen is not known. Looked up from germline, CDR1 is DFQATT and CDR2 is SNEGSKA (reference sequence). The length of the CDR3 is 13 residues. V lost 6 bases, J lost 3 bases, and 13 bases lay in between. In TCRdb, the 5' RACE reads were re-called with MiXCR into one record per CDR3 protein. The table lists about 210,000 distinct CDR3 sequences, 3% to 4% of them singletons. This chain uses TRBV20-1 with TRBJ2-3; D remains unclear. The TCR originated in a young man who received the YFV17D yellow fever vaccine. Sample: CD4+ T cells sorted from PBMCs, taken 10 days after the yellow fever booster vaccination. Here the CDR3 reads CSAQPWRTDTQYF. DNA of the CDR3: TGCAGTGCCCAGCCCTGGCGAACAGATACGCAGTATTTT.